A selection of T cell receptor beta chains follows, all from one sample in a study of T cells in Graves' hyperthyroidism and ophthalmopathy. A single record per CDR3 protein comes from TCRdb applying MiXCR to the multiplex PCR reads. The sample records nearly 600,000 distinct CDR3 sequences, approximately 14% being singletons. Sequenced input: blood. The source of these receptors is a woman younger than 30 with Graves' ophthalmopathy. Both conserved end residues are part of each CDR3. A D gene is named only where the DNA matches it firmly.

D,V,J,CDR3
NA,TRBV11-2,TRBJ1-4,CASSFTPGKLFF
TRBD1,TRBV2,TRBJ1-6,CASTKTEGQGAGSPLHF
NA,TRBV18,TRBJ1-2,CASSPLRASIDGYTF
NA,TRBV28,TRBJ2-4,CASSSATVVKNIQYF
TRBD1,TRBV6-1,TRBJ2-1,CASSRRTGSSYNEQFF
TRBD2,TRBV2,TRBJ2-7,CASSDGGTSGAYEQYF
TRBD2,TRBV20-1,TRBJ2-3,CSAFSYLYVGGPGTDTQYF
NA,TRBV30,TRBJ1-2,CAWSAGHLGGYTF
TRBD1,TRBV12-3/TRBV12-4,TRBJ1-5,CASSYSGGKNQPQHF
TRBD1,TRBV2,TRBJ2-7,CASSEMTGKGYEQYF
TRBD1,TRBV29-1,TRBJ1-2,CSVEGDRGNYGYTF
NA,TRBV12-3/TRBV12-4,TRBJ1-5,CASSFGRGSNQPQHF
TRBD1,TRBV11-2,TRBJ1-3,CASSYRPGQAAGNTIYF
NA,TRBV27,TRBJ1-5,CATQGGKPQHF
TRBD2,TRBV6-5,TRBJ2-7,CASSYSLAGGPNPYEQYF
TRBD1,TRBV27,TRBJ1-5,CASSLRSGAGGQPQHF